This entry describes one T cell receptor beta chain. The antigen this receptor binds is unknown. One base away there is no much larger clone; base qualities are not given. The CDR3 starts with the cysteine, ends with the phenylalanine, and has 15 residues. The sequence is cut down to CDR3 DNA, 45 bases in frame from base 1. The germline V end is reduced by 4 bases and the J end by 7 bases; junction bases left unmatched: 11. Looking up the germline V gene yields CDR1 SGHDT and CDR2 YYEEEE. This specimen comes from a study of response to subunit inactivated influenza vaccine (dated by TCRdb to about 2018). General notes on the study: Deep quantitative T cell receptor repertoire profiling was used in the study to track responses to a trivalent subunit inactivated influenza vaccine. The research as a whole found: According to the authors, only a limited number of new T cells may be recruited by each seasonal influenza vaccination.

The library was made by RT-PCR. The run used an Illumina HiSeq 2500. The raw public data were reprocessed by TCRdb itself: fastp quality trimming at Q25, MiXCR clonotype calling, in-frame beta chains only. Every distinct CDR3 protein forms one entry, paired with its most common genes and DNA. This sample gives a few hundred thousand distinct CDR3 sequences in total; less than 7.5% of them show up just once. The ten top clones hold over 10% of the sample. This specimen consisted of PBMCs from blood, obtained 23 months after vaccination. The V and J segments used are TRBV5-6 and TRBJ2-1, with 7 bases matching TRBD1. This TCR came from a man between 50 and 69 years old who received an inactivated influenza vaccine. Donor details come from another sample of the same person, matched by shared clones. The base sequence is TGTGCCAGCAGCGCGCTACAGGGGTTCGGGAATGAGCAGTTCTTC. Its protein product is CASSALQGFGNEQFF.